The entry that follows covers one TCR beta chain sequence. The data were obtained in a study of blood T cell repertoires in COVID-19. Trimming shortened V by 5 bases and J by 7 bases, and 12 bases separated the two germline ends. From germline, CDR1 is LNHNV and CDR2 YYDKDF (reference sequence). This CDR3 has 13 residues. The table came from immunoSEQ multiplex PCR; TCRdb's copy has only in-frame clones and leaves some out. In the table there are 200,000 to 250,000 clones, around 81% of which are singletons. The clonotype originates from a woman aged 70-85 years with acute or convalescent COVID-19. This chain connects TRBV15 to TRBJ1-5; D gene ambiguous. The specimen sequenced was peripheral blood. Here the CDR3 reads CATSVTVSQPQHF. In DNA, the CDR3 is TGTGCCACCAGCGTTACGGTTTCCCAGCCCCAGCATTTT.